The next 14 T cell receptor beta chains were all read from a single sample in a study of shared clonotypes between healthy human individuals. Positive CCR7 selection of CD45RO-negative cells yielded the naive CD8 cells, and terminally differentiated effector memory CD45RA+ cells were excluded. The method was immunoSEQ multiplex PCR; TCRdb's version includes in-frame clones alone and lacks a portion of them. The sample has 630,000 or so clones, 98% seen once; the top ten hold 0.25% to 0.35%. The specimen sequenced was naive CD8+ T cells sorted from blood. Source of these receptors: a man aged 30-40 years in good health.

CDR3 loop: CASSEDPGVGTGELFF. CDR3 DNA sequence: TGTGCCAGCAGTGAAGACCCAGGGGTTGGCACCGGGGAGCTGTTTTTT. The chain has TRBV25-1 and TRBJ2-2; a possible D gene is TRBD1 (6 bases). V was cut by 2 bases and J by 4 bases, with 14 bases left in between. Germline CDR1 is MGHDK and CDR2 is SYGVNS. CDR3 length equals 16 residues.

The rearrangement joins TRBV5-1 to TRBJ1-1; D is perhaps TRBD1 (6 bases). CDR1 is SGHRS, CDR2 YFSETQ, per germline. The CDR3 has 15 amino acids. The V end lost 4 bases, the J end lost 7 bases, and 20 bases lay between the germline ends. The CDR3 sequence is CASSAEIGQLIEAFF. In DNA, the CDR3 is TGCGCCAGCAGCGCCGAAATTGGACAGCTAATTGAAGCTTTCTTT.

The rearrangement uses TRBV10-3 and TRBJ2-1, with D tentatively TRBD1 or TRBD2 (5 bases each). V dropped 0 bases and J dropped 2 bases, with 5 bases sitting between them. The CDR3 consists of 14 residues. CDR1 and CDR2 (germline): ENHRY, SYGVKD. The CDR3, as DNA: TGTGCCATCAGTGAGTCGGGACCCTACAATGAGCAGTTCTTC. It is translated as CAISESGPYNEQFF.

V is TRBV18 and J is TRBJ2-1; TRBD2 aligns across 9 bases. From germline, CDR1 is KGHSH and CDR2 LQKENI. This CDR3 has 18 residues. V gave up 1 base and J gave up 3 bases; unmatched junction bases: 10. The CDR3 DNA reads TGTGCCAGCTCACCACGGGCGTCTAGCGGGATTAACTACAATGAGCAGTTCTTC. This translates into CASSPRASSGINYNEQFF.

The CDR3 DNA is TGTGCCAGCAGAATGTGGGGGGTGGGAAATCAGCCCCAGCATTTT. It yields the protein CASRMWGVGNQPQHF. The chain employs TRBV6-1 and TRBJ1-5; D possibly corresponds to TRBD1 (5 bases). V was pared by 6 bases and J by 4 bases, with 16 bases between. Germline-derived CDR1 and CDR2 are MNHNS and SASEGT. The length of the CDR3 is 15 residues.

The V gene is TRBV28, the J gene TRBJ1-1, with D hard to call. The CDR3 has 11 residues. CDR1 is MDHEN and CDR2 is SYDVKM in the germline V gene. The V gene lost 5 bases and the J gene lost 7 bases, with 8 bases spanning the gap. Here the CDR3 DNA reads TGTGCCAGCAGTCCTGCCTTTGAAGCTTTCTTT. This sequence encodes CASSPAFEAFF.

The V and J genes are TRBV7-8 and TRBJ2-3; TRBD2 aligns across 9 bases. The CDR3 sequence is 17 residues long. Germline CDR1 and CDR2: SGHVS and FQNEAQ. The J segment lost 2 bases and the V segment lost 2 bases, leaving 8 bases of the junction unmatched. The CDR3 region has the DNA TGTGCCAGCAGCTTAAGATTCGGGACTAGCTACACAGATACGCAGTATTTT. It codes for CASSLRFGTSYTDTQYF. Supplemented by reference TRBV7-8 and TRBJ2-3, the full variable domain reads GAGVSQSPRYKVAKRGQDVALRCDPISGHVSLFWYQQALGQGPEFLTYFQNEAQLDKSGLPSDRFFAERPEGSVSTLKIQRTQQEDSAVYLCASSLRFGTSYTDTQYFGPGTRLTVL.

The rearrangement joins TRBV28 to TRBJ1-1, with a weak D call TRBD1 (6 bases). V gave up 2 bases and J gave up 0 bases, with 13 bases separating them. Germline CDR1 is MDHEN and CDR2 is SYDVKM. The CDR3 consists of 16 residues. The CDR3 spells CASSLTAGQLNTEAFF. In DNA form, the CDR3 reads TGTGCCAGCAGTTTAACGGCCGGACAGCTGAACACTGAAGCTTTCTTT. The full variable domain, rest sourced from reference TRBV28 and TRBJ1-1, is DVKVTQSSRYLVKRTGEKVFLECVQDMDHENMFWYRQDPGLGLRLIYFSYDVKMKEKGDIPEGYSVSREKKERFSLILESASTNQTSMYLCASSLTAGQLNTEAFFGQGTRLTVV.

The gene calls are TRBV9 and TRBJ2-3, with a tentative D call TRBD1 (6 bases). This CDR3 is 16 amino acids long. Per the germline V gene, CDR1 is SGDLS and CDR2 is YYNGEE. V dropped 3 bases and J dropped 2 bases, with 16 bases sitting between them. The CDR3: CASSAHQTGATDTQYF. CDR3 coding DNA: TGTGCCAGCAGCGCACATCAGACAGGAGCCACAGATACGCAGTATTTT.

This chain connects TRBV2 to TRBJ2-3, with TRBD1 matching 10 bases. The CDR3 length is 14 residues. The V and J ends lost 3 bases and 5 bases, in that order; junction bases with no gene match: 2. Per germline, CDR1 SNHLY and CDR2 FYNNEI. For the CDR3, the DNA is TGTGCCAGCAGTGAGGACAGGGGGATAGATACGCAGTATTTT. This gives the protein CASSEDRGIDTQYF.

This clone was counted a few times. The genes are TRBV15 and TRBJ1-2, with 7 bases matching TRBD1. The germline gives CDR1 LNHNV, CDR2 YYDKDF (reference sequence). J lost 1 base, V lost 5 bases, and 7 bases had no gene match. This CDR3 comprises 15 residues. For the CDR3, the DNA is TGTGCCACCAGCGCCCTTGGGACAGTTAACTATGGCTACACCTTC. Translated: CATSALGTVNYGYTF. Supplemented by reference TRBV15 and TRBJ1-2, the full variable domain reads DAMVIQNPRYQVTQFGKPVTLSCSQTLNHNVMYWYQQKSSQAPKLLFHYYDKDFNNEADTPDNFQSRRPNTSFCFLDIRSPGLGDTAMYLCATSALGTVNYGYTFGSGTRLTVV.

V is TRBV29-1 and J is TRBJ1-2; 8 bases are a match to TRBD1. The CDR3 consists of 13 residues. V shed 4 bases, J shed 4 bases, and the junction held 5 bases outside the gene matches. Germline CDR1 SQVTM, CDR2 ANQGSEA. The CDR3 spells CSVGRTGLYGYTF. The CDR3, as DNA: TGCAGCGTTGGCAGGACAGGGCTCTATGGCTACACCTTC.

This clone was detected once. The CDR3 region is CASSQAQRRYEQYF. CDR3 DNA: TGCGCCAGCAGCCAAGCCCAGCGTCGGTACGAGCAGTACTTC. This chain connects TRBV4-1 to TRBJ2-7; D gene ambiguous. The V gene's germline CDR1 is MGHRA and CDR2 YSYEKL. Trimming removed 1 base from V and 4 bases from J, with 11 bases in between. The CDR3 is made up of 14 amino acids.

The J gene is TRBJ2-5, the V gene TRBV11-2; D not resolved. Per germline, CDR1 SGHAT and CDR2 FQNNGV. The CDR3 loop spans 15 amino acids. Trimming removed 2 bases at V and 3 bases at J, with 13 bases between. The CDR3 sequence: CASSLILGQKETQYF. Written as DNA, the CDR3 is TGTGCCAGCAGCTTAATATTAGGCCAAAAAGAGACCCAGTACTTC.